This paragraph reports one TCR beta chain. Its antigen is as yet unknown. The data belong to a study of T cell responses to AZD1222 COVID-19 vaccine. Sequencing used immunoSEQ multiplex PCR; TCRdb keeps in-frame clones, though not all of them. The sample includes fewer than 150,000 clones, 89% seen only once; the top ten take roughly 8.9%. General observations from the study: White British donors predominated, females outnumbered males, and clonal diversity was possibly underestimated.

The CDR3 contains 15 residues. Germline loops: CDR1 SSHAT, CDR2 FNYEAQ (reference sequence). V was pared by 8 bases and J by 2 bases, with 11 bases of the junction left unmatched. The sequence was obtained from an adult who received the AZD1222 COVID-19 vaccine. The chain links TRBV7-7 to TRBJ2-5, with 7 bases that match TRBD2. The specimen comprised peripheral blood, sampled 28 days after the second AZD1222 dose. In nucleotides, the CDR3 is TGTGCCAGCGGCGCCGGGGGGTCTCAACAAGAGACCCAGTACTTC. As protein: CASGAGGSQQETQYF.